A selection of T cell receptor beta chains follows, all from one sample in a study of T cell responses to AZD1222 COVID-19 vaccine. The data were produced by immunoSEQ multiplex PCR, yet TCRdb's version contains in-frame clones alone and is incomplete. Of more than 150,000 clones detected, around 85% appear once; the ten largest clones hold roughly 6.9%. This material consisted of peripheral blood, taken after recovery from COVID-19. The receptor source for this set is an adult who had recovered from COVID-19. The CDR3 runs from the conserved cysteine through the conserved F or W. The order of the fields is J gene, clone size, V gene, D gene, CDR3 DNA, CDR3 protein. D genes are given only for firm matches. Where a row states a size, it is once, few, many or the class of an expanded clone; other rows omit it.

J: TRBJ1-6; size: NA; V: TRBV14; D: NA; DNA: TGTGCCAGCAGCCAAGAGGTCTATTCACCCCTCCACTTT; CDR3: CASSQEVYSPLHF
J: TRBJ2-7; size: NA; V: TRBV4-1; D: NA; DNA: TGCGCCAGCAGCCAAATTGGGACACTTGACTACGAGCAGTACTTC; CDR3: CASSQIGTLDYEQYF
J: TRBJ1-1; size: NA; V: TRBV20-1; D: NA; DNA: TGCAGTGCTAGGGGGAGTACTGAAGCTTTCTTT; CDR3: CSARGSTEAFF
J: TRBJ1-2; size: NA; V: TRBV7-2; D: NA; DNA: TGTGCCAGCAGCCCCACCGTCCAGGGAGCTAACTATGGCTACACCTTC; CDR3: CASSPTVQGANYGYTF
J: TRBJ1-1; size: NA; V: TRBV5-6; D: NA; DNA: TGTGCCAGCAGCTTGGTAAATAGAGGGACAGAAGCTTTCTTT; CDR3: CASSLVNRGTEAFF
J: TRBJ1-1; size: NA; V: TRBV7-9; D: NA; DNA: TGTGCCAGCACCTCCGAAGCTTTCTTT; CDR3: CASTSEAFF
J: TRBJ1-1; size: NA; V: TRBV12-5; D: NA; DNA: TGTGCTAGTGGTTTCCTAGGGGACCCTGGGAGAGCTTTCTTT; CDR3: CASGFLGDPGRAFF
J: TRBJ1-5; size: NA; V: TRBV2; D: NA; DNA: TGTGCCATCAAGGGCAGGGACCATCAGCCCCAGCATTTT; CDR3: CAIKGRDHQPQHF
J: TRBJ2-5; size: NA; V: TRBV28; D: TRBD2; DNA: TGTGCCGTGGGAGGGGTCCAAGAGACCCAGTACTTC; CDR3: CAVGGVQETQYF
J: TRBJ1-1; size: NA; V: TRBV20-1; D: NA; DNA: TGCAGTGCTAGTGGTATGGACACTGAAGCTTTCTTT; CDR3: CSASGMDTEAFF
J: TRBJ1-2; size: NA; V: TRBV7-6; D: TRBD1; DNA: TGTGCCAGCAGCATGGGACAGGGGCTAAACTATGGCTACACCTTC; CDR3: CASSMGQGLNYGYTF
J: TRBJ2-1; size: NA; V: TRBV6-6; D: TRBD1; DNA: TGTGCCAGCATTGGGACAGATAAGGACAATGAGCAGTTCTTC; CDR3: CASIGTDKDNEQFF
J: TRBJ1-2; size: once; V: TRBV28; D: NA; DNA: TGTGCCAGCAAGTTGGCTGGGGACTATGGCTACACCTTC; CDR3: CASKLAGDYGYTF
J: TRBJ2-1; size: NA; V: TRBV11-3; D: TRBD2; DNA: TGTGCCAGCAGCTTAGATGGGAGGACTAGCGGTGACAATGAGCAGTTCTTC; CDR3: CASSLDGRTSGDNEQFF
J: TRBJ1-5; size: NA; V: TRBV6-1; D: NA; DNA: TGTGCCAGCAGTGAAGGAGCAGGCGTCCCGCATTTT; CDR3: CASSEGAGVPHF
J: TRBJ2-7; size: NA; V: TRBV5-1; D: NA; DNA: TGCGCCAGCAGCTTGGGACAGCCCGTCGAGCAGTACTTC; CDR3: CASSLGQPVEQYF
J: TRBJ2-7; size: once; V: TRBV23-1; D: TRBD1; DNA: TGCGCCAACCTCGGGCAGGGGGTTGACGGCGAGCAGTACTTC; CDR3: CANLGQGVDGEQYF
J: TRBJ2-5; size: NA; V: TRBV5-1; D: NA; DNA: TGCGCCAGCAAACTACAGGGAAAAGAGACCCAGTACTTC; CDR3: CASKLQGKETQYF
J: TRBJ1-6; size: NA; V: TRBV14; D: NA; DNA: TGTGCCAGCAGCCTTACAGATAATTCACCCCTCCACTTT; CDR3: CASSLTDNSPLHF
J: TRBJ1-1; size: NA; V: TRBV2; D: NA; DNA: TGTGCCAGCAGCACGACGGAAATGAACACTGAAGCTTTCTTT; CDR3: CASSTTEMNTEAFF
J: TRBJ2-1; size: few; V: TRBV5-4; D: TRBD2; DNA: TGTGCCAGCAGCTCAGGACTAGCGGGCCAAAATGAGCAGTTCTTC; CDR3: CASSSGLAGQNEQFF
J: TRBJ2-7; size: NA; V: TRBV11-3; D: NA; DNA: TGTGCCAGCAGCATAGGGGGACCCAGCTCCTACGAGCAGTACTTC; CDR3: CASSIGGPSSYEQYF
J: TRBJ1-1; size: NA; V: TRBV10-3; D: TRBD1; DNA: TGTGCCGTACAGGGGAGGGGCACTGAAGCTTTCTTT; CDR3: CAVQGRGTEAFF
J: TRBJ1-1; size: NA; V: TRBV5-1; D: NA; DNA: TGCGCCAGCAGCGTTACACGGAACACTGAAGCTTTCTTT; CDR3: CASSVTRNTEAFF
J: TRBJ1-2; size: few; V: TRBV18; D: NA; DNA: TGTGCCAGCTCACCTAAAATCAACTATGGCTACACCTTC; CDR3: CASSPKINYGYTF
J: TRBJ1-2; size: NA; V: TRBV7-8; D: NA; DNA: TGTGCCAGCAGCTTAGGCAGGGCTCCTTATGGCTACACCTTC; CDR3: CASSLGRAPYGYTF
J: TRBJ2-7; size: NA; V: TRBV20-1; D: NA; DNA: TGCAGTGCTAGTAAATCTCAGGGGCTGGGCGAGCAGTACTTC; CDR3: CSASKSQGLGEQYF
J: TRBJ2-6; size: NA; V: TRBV27; D: NA; DNA: TGTGCCAGCAGTCCTGCCTCTGGGGCCAACGTCCTGACTTTC; CDR3: CASSPASGANVLTF
J: TRBJ2-5; size: NA; V: TRBV28; D: TRBD1; DNA: TGTGCCAGCAGTTTAAGACTAACAGGGGCCCAAGAGACCCAGTACTTC; CDR3: CASSLRLTGAQETQYF
J: TRBJ2-3; size: NA; V: TRBV7-2; D: TRBD2; DNA: TGTGCCAGCAGCTTTACTAGCGGGGGGGCCTCAGATACGCAGTATTTT; CDR3: CASSFTSGGASDTQYF
J: TRBJ1-1; size: NA; V: TRBV4-2; D: NA; DNA: TGTGCCAGCAGCCAACGGACGGTGAACACTGAAGCTTTCTTT; CDR3: CASSQRTVNTEAFF
J: TRBJ1-1; size: few; V: TRBV5-1; D: NA; DNA: TGCGCCAGCAACCCCCAGGGAGGGACAATGAACACTGAAGCTTTCTTT; CDR3: CASNPQGGTMNTEAFF
J: TRBJ1-2; size: NA; V: TRBV5-1; D: NA; DNA: TGCGCCAGCAGCCCCGGGCGGGGGACTAACTATGGCTACACCTTC; CDR3: CASSPGRGTNYGYTF
J: TRBJ1-5; size: NA; V: TRBV11-2; D: NA; DNA: TGTGCCAGCAGCCTATATAGCAATCAGCCCCAGCATTTT; CDR3: CASSLYSNQPQHF
J: TRBJ2-6; size: NA; V: TRBV10-3; D: NA; DNA: TGTGCCATCAGTGAGGCCGACTCTGGGGCCAACGTCCTGACTTTC; CDR3: CAISEADSGANVLTF
J: TRBJ2-5; size: NA; V: TRBV5-4; D: TRBD2; DNA: TGTGCCAGCAGCTTGGTTCTAGCGGGGGGCAGGGAGACCCAGTACTTC; CDR3: CASSLVLAGGRETQYF
J: TRBJ1-1; size: NA; V: TRBV7-9; D: NA; DNA: TGTGCCAGCAGCCGAAACGACGGTCGACAGGAAGCTTTCTTT; CDR3: CASSRNDGRQEAFF
J: TRBJ1-1; size: NA; V: TRBV7-2; D: NA; DNA: TGTGCCAGCAGCTCCCAGTCTAACACTGAAGCTTTCTTT; CDR3: CASSSQSNTEAFF
J: TRBJ1-1; size: NA; V: TRBV28; D: NA; DNA: TGTGCCAGCAGTCCGGACAGCATGAACACTGAAGCTTTCTTT; CDR3: CASSPDSMNTEAFF
J: TRBJ1-1; size: NA; V: TRBV2; D: NA; DNA: TGTGCCAGCAGTGGGACATCCCCGGGGACTGAAGCTTTCTTT; CDR3: CASSGTSPGTEAFF
J: TRBJ2-1; size: few; V: TRBV5-6; D: NA; DNA: TGTGCCAGCAGCTCGCGCCTCGGGGAGCAGTTCTTC; CDR3: CASSSRLGEQFF
J: TRBJ1-5; size: NA; V: TRBV11-2; D: TRBD1; DNA: TGTGCCAGCAGCTTAGTCCAGGGGGACCAGCCCCAGCATTTT; CDR3: CASSLVQGDQPQHF
J: TRBJ1-6; size: NA; V: TRBV7-3; D: NA; DNA: TGTGCCAGCAGCCTGAACAGCAATTCACCCCTCCACTTT; CDR3: CASSLNSNSPLHF